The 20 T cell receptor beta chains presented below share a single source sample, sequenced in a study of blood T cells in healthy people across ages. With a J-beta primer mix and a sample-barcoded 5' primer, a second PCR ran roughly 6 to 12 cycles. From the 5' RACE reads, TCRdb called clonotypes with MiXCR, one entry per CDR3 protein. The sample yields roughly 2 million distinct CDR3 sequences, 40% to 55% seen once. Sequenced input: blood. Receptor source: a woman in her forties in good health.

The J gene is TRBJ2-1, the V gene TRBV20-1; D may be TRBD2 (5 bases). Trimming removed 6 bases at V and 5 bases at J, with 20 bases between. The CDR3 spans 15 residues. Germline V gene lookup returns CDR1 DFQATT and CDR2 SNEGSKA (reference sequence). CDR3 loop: CSATPESGSHNEQFF. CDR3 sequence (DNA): TGCAGTGCCACCCCTGAGAGCGGATCTCACAATGAGCAGTTCTTC.

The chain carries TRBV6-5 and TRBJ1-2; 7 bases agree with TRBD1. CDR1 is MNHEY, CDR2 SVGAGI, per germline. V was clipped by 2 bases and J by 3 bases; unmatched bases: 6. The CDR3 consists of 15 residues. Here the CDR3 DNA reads TGTGCCAGCAGTTACGGGACAGAATGGCACTATGGCTACACCTTC. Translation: CASSYGTEWHYGYTF.

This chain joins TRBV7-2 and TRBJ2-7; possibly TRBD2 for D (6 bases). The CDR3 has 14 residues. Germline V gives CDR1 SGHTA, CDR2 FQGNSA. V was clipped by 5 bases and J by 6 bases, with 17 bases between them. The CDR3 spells CASSPGGQSTEQYF. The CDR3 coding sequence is TGTGCCAGCAGCCCCGGGGGTCAAAGCACCGAGCAGTACTTC.

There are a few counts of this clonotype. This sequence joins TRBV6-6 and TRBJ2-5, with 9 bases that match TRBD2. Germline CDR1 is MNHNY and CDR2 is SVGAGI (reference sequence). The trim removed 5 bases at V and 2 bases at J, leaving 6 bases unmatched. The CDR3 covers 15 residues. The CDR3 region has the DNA TGTGCCAGCAGTCAGACTAGCGGAGCACAAGAGACCCAGTACTTC. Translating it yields CASSQTSGAQETQYF.

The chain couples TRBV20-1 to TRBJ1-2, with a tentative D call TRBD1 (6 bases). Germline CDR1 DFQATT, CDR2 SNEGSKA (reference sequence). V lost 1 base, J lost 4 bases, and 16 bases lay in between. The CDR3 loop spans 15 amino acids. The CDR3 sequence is CSARVTGNRGYGYTF. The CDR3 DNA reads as TGCAGTGCTAGAGTAACAGGGAATAGGGGCTATGGCTACACCTTC.

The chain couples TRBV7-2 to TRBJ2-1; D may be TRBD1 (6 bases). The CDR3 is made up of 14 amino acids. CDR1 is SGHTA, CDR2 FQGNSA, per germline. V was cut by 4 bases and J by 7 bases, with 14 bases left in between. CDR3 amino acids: CASSSPNQGNEQFF. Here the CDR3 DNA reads TGTGCCAGCAGCTCCCCAAACCAGGGGAATGAGCAGTTCTTC. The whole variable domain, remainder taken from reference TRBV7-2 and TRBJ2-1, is GAGVSQSPSNKVTEKGKDVELRCDPISGHTALYWYRQSLGQGLEFLIYFQGNSAPDKSGLPSDRFSAERTGGSVSTLTIQRTQQEDSAVYLCASSSPNQGNEQFFGPGTRLTVL.

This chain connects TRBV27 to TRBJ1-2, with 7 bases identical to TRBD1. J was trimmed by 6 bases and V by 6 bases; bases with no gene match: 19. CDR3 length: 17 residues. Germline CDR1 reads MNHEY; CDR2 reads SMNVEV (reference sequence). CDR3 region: CASSPTGTKGLFDGYTF. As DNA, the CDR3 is TGTGCCAGCAGCCCGACAGGGACAAAGGGCCTATTCGATGGCTACACCTTC.

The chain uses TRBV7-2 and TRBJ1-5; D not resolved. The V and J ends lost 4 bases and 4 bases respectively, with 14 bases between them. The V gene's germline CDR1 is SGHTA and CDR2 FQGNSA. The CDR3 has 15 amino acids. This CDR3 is CASSSSGKPNQPQHF. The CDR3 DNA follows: TGTGCCAGCAGCTCCAGTGGGAAACCTAATCAGCCCCAGCATTTT. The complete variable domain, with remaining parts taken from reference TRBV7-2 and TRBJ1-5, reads GAGVSQSPSNKVTEKGKDVELRCDPISGHTALYWYRQSLGQGLEFLIYFQGNSAPDKSGLPSDRFSAERTGGSVSTLTIQRTQQEDSAVYLCASSSSGKPNQPQHFGDGTRLSIL.

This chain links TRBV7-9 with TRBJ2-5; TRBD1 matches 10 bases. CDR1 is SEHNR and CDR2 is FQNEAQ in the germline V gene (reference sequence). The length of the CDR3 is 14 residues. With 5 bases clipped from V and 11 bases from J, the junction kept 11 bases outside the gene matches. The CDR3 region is CASSLPGQGFEQYF. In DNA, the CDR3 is TGTGCCAGCAGCCTCCCGGGACAGGGGTTTGAGCAGTACTTC.

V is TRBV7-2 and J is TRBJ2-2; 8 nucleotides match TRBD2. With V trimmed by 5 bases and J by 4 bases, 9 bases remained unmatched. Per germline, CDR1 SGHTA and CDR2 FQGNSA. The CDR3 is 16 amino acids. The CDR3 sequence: CASSQGLVWTTGELFF. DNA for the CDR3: TGTGCCAGCAGCCAGGGACTAGTATGGACCACCGGGGAGCTGTTTTTT. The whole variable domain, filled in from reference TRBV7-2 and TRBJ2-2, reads GAGVSQSPSNKVTEKGKDVELRCDPISGHTALYWYRQSLGQGLEFLIYFQGNSAPDKSGLPSDRFSAERTGGSVSTLTIQRTQQEDSAVYLCASSQGLVWTTGELFFGEGSRLTVL.

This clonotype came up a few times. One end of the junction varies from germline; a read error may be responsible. CDR3 residues: CASSYSSGTGEQATQYF. In nucleotides, the CDR3 is TGTGCCAGCTCCTATTCATCGGGGACAGGGGAACAAGCGACCCAGTACTTC. The genes are TRBV4-2 and TRBJ2-5, with TRBD1 matching 10 bases. Germline V gene sequence: CDR1 LGHNA, CDR2 YNFKEQ. CDR3 size: 17 residues.

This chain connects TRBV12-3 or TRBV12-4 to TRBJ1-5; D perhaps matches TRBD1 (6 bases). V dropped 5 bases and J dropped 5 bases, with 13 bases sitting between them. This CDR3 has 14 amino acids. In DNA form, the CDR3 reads TGTGCCAGCAGTGGGGAGACAGGATATCAGCCCCAGCATTTT. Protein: CASSGETGYQPQHF.

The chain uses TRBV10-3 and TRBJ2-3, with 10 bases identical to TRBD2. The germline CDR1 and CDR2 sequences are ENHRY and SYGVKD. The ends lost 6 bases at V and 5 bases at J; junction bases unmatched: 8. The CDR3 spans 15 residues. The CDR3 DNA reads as TGTGCCATCAGCCTACTAGCGGGGTTGGGAGATACGCAGTATTTT. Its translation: CAISLLAGLGDTQYF.

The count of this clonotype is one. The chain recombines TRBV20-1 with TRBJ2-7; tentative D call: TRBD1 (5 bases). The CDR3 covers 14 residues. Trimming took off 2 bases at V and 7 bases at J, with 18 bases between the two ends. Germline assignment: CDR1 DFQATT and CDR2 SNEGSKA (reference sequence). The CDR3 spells CSARTFDSHNEQYF. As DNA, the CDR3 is TGCAGTGCTAGAACCTTCGACAGTCACAATGAGCAGTACTTC.

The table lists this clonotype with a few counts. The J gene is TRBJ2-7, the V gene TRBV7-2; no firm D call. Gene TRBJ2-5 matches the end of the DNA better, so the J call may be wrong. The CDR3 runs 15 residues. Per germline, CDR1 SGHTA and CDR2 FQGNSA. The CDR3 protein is CASSSSRRTIETQYF. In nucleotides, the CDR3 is TGTGCCAGCAGCTCCTCGCGGCGAACCATTGAGACCCAGTACTTC.

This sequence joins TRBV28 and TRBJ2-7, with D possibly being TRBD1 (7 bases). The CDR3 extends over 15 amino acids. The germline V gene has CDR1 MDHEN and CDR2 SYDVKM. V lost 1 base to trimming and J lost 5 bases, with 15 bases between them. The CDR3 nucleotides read TGTGCCAGCAGTTTATCCAGGGGGGTGTTCCACGAGCAGTACTTC. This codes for CASSLSRGVFHEQYF.

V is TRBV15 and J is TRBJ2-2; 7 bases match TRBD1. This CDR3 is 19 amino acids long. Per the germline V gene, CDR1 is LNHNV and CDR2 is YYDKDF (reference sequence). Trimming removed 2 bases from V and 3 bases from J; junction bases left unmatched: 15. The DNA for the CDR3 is TGTGCCACCAGCAGAACTAACAGGGGACGAAGACCCGACACCGGGGAGCTGTTTTTT. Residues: CATSRTNRGRRPDTGELFF.

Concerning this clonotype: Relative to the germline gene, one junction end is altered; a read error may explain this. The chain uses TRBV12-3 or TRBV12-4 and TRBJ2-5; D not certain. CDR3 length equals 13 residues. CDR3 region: CASRLAAQESQYF. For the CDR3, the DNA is TGTGCCAGCAGGTTGGCGGCTCAAGAGTCCCAGTACTTC.

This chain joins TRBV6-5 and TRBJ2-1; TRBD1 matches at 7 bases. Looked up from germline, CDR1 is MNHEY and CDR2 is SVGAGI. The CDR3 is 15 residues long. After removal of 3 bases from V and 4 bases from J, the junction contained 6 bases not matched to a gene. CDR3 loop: CASSYGDRRYNEQFF. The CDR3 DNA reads TGTGCCAGCAGTTATGGGGACAGAAGGTACAATGAGCAGTTCTTC.

The chain's CDR3 is CASSFRGGGPDYGYTF. The CDR3 DNA follows: TGTGCCAGCAGCTTTCGGGGTGGGGGCCCCGACTATGGCTACACCTTC. The rearrangement links TRBV6-6 to TRBJ1-2; D may be TRBD1 (6 bases). Per germline, CDR1 MNHNY and CDR2 SVGAGI (reference sequence). V was cut by 6 bases and J by 3 bases, with 20 bases left in between. This CDR3 region has 16 residues.